This T cell receptor beta chain came from a study of cytomegalovirus exposure and HLA in healthy donors. About this clone: The antigen remains undetermined.

Study-level points and caveats: TCR beta chains numbering some 160 were designated cytomegalovirus-associated. In vitro experiments confirmed that three CMV-associated chains were specific for CMV antigens.

This CDR3 region has 14 residues. Trimming removed 3 bases at V and 3 bases at J, with 11 bases between. Germline V gives CDR1 LNHDA, CDR2 SQIVND (reference sequence). Produced via immunoSEQ multiplex PCR; TCRdb's table is partial and in-frame only. The repertoire consists of 70,000 to 95,000 clones, with approximately 93% occurring once and the leading ten covering about 3.6%. This clonotype was sampled from a young woman in good health and CMV-seronegative. The sample comprised PBMCs. The chain joins TRBV19 to TRBJ1-2; weak D call: TRBD1 (5 bases). The CDR3 DNA reads as TGTGCCAGTAGTATCGCCCAGGGTGACTATGGCTACACCTTC. Encoded protein: CASSIAQGDYGYTF.